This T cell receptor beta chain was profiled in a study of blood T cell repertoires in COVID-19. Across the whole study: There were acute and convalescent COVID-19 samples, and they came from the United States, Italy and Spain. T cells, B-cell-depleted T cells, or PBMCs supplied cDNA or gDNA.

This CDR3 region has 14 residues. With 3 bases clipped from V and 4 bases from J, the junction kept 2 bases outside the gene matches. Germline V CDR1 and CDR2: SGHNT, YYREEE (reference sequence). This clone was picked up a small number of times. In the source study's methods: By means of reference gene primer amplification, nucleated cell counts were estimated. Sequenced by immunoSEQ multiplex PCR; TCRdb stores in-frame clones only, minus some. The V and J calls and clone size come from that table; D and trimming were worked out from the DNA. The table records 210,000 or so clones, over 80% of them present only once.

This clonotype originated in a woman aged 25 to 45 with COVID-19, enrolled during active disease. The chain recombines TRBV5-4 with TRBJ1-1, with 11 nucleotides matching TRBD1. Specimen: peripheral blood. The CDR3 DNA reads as TGTGCCAGCAGCTGGGACAGGGGGGTCACTGAAGCTTTCTTT. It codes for CASSWDRGVTEAFF.